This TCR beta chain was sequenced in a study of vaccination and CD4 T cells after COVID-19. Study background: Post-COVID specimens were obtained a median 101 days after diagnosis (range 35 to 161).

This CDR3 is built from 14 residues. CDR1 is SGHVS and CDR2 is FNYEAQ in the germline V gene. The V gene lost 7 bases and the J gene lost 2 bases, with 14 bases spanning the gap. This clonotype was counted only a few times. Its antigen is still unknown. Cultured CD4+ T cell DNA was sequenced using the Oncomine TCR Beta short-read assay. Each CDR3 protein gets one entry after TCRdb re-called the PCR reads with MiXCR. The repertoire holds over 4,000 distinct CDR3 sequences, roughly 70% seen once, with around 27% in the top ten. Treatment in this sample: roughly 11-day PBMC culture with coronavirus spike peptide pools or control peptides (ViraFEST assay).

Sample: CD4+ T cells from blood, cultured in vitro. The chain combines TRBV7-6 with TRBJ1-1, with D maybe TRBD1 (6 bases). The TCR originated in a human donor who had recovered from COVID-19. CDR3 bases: TGTGCCAGCAAGGAGACAGGCGCCAACACTGAAGCTTTCTTT. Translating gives CASKETGANTEAFF.